This T cell receptor beta chain was documented in a study of vaccination and CD4 T cells after COVID-19. With the Oncomine TCR Beta short-read assay, DNA from cultured CD4+ T cells was sequenced. It was from cultured CD4+ T cells that genomic DNA was extracted. TCRdb reanalysed the PCR reads using MiXCR and keeps one entry per CDR3 protein. This sample has some 11,000 distinct CDR3 sequences, with roughly 32% found just once. Germline V gene sequence: CDR1 MNHNS, CDR2 SASEGT. After removal of 6 bases from V and 10 bases from J, the junction contained 9 bases not matched to a gene. CDR3 size: 14 residues. As for treatment: approximately nine-day PBMC culture with coronavirus spike peptide pools or control peptides (ViraFEST assay). During the years 2011-2018, before the COVID-19 pandemic, the unexposed donor's CD4+ T cells were collected. This clonotype was recorded a few times. Its antigen is undetermined.

Material: CD4+ T cells from blood, cultured in vitro. The chain recombines TRBV6-1 with TRBJ2-1; 10 bases are a match to TRBD2. The receptor was derived from a human donor in good health. The CDR3, as DNA: TGTGCCAGCAGAAACCCGGGACTAGCGTTCGAGCAGTTCTTC. Translation gives CASRNPGLAFEQFF.